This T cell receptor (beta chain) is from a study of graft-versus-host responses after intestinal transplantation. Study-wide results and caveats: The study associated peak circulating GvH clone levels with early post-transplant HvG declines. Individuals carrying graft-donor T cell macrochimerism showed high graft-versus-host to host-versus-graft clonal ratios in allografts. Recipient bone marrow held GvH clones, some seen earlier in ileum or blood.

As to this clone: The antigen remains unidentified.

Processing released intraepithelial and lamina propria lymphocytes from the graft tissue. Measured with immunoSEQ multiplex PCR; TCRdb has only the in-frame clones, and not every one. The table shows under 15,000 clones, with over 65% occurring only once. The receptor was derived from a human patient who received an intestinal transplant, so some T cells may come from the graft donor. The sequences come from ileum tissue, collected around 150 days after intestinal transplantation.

The CDR3 nucleotides are TGCGCCAGCAGCTTGTCTAGCGGGGGGACCGAAGAGACCCAGTACTTC. Translation: CASSLSSGGTEETQYF. The chain joins TRBV5-1 to TRBJ2-5; TRBD2 agrees at 11 bases. This CDR3 has 16 amino acids. Trimming at V came to 1 base and at J to 3 bases, leaving 5 bases not matched to a gene. Germline V gives CDR1 SGHRS, CDR2 YFSETQ.